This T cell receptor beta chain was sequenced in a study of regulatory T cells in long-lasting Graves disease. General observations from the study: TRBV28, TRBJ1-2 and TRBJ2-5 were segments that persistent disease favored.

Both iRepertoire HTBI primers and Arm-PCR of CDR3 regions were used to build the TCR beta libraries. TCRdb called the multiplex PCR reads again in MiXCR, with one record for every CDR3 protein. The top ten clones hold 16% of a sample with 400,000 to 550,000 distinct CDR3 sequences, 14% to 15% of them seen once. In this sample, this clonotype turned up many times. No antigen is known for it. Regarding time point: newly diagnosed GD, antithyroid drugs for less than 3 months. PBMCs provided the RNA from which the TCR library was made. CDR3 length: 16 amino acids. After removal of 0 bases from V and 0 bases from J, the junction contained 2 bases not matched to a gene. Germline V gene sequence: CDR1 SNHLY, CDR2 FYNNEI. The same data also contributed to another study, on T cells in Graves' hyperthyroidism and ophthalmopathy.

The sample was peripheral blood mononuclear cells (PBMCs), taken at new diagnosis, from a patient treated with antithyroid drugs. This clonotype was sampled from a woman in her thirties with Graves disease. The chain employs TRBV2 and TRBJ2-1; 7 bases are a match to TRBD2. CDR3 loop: CASSEAGGSSYNEQFF. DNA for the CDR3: TGTGCCAGCAGTGAAGCTGGCGGGAGCTCCTACAATGAGCAGTTCTTC.